This TCR beta chain was recorded in a study of blood T cell repertoires in COVID-19. TCRdb keeps only in-frame clones here, not all; method: immunoSEQ multiplex PCR. The sample consists of about 110,000 clones, around 79% of them appearing once. The sequenced sample was peripheral blood. This sequence originates from a woman older than 75 with active or convalescent COVID-19.

Here the CDR3 reads CASSTGDYGYTF. The CDR3 coding sequence is TGTGCCAGTTCCACGGGGGACTATGGCTACACCTTC. The V gene is TRBV28, the J gene TRBJ1-2; maybe TRBD1 (5 bases). V lost 9 bases to trimming and J lost 3 bases, with 11 bases between them. The CDR3 loop spans 12 amino acids. Germline-derived CDR1 and CDR2 are MDHEN and SYDVKM.